The source of this TCR beta chain is a study of shared clonotypes between healthy human individuals. General study points: What naive subsets generally showed was a larger estimated richness than memory subsets showed.

Of note for this clone: Its target is unknown.

The table came from immunoSEQ multiplex PCR; TCRdb's copy has only in-frame clones and leaves some out. The sample has 2 million to 2.5 million clones; approximately 96% are singletons. The length of the CDR3 is 14 residues. Trimming took 6 bases from V and 7 from J; bases not matched to a gene: 6. Germline values: CDR1 MNHEY, CDR2 SVGAGI. This TCR was recovered from a man aged 18 to 30 in good health. The chain couples TRBV6-5 to TRBJ1-6; the match to TRBD1 covers 7 bases. The source material was naive CD4+ T cells sorted from blood. Subset described: CD45RA+ positively selected. CDR3 protein: CASRATGNNSPLHF. The DNA for the CDR3 is TGTGCCAGCAGAGCGACAGGGAACAATTCACCCCTCCACTTT.